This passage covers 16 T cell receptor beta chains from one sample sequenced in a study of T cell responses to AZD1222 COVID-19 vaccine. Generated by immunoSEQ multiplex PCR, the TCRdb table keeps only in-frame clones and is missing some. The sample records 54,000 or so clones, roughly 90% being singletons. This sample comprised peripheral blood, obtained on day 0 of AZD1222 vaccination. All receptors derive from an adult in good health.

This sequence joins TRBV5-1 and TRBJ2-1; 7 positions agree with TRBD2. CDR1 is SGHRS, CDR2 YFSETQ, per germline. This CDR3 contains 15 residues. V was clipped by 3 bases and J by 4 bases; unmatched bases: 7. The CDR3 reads CASSSAGRPYNEQFF. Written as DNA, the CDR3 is TGCGCCAGCAGCTCAGCGGGACGGCCTTACAATGAGCAGTTCTTC.

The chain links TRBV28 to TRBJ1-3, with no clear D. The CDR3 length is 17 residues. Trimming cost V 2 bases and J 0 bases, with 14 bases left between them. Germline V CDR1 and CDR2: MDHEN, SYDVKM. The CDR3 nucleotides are TGTGCCAGCAGTTTACCGGATGCTATACTCTCTGGAAACACCATATATTTT. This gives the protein CASSLPDAILSGNTIYF.

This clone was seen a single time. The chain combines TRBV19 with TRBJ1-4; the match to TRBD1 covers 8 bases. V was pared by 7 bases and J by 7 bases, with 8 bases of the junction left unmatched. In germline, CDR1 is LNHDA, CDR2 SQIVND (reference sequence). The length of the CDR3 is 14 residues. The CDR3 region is CASKIDRGTEKLFF. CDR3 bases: TGTGCCAGTAAAATCGACAGGGGAACTGAAAAACTGTTTTTT.

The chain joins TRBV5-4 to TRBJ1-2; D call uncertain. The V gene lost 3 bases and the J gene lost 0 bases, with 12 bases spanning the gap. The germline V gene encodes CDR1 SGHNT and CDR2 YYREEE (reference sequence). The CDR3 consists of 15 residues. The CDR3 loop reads CASSSGVEANYGYTF. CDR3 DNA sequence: TGTGCCAGCAGCTCGGGTGTGGAAGCTAACTATGGCTACACCTTC.

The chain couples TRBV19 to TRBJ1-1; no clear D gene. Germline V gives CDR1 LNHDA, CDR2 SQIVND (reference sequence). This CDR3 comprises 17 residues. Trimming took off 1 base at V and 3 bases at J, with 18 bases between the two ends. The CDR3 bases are TGTGCCAGTAGTATAGTCCTTCGCCGAAGTCTAGACACTGAAGCTTTCTTT. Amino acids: CASSIVLRRSLDTEAFF.

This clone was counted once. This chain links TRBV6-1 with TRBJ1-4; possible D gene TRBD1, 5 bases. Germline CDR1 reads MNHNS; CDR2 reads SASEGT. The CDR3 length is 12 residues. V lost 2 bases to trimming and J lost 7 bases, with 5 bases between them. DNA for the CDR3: TGTGCCAGCAGTGAACAGGGTGAAAAACTGTTTTTT. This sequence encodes CASSEQGEKLFF.

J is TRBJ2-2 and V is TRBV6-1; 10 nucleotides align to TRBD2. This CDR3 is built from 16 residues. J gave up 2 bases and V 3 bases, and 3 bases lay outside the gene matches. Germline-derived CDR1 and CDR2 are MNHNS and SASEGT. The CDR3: CASSDSGRLNTGELFF. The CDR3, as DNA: TGTGCCAGCAGTGATAGCGGGAGGTTAAACACCGGGGAGCTGTTTTTT.

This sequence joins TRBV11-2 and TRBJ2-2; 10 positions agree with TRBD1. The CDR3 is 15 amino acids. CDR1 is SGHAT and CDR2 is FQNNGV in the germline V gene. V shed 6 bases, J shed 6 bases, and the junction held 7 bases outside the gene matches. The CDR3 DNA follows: TGTGCCAGCAGACCCGGGACAGGGGCCCCCGGGGAGCTGTTTTTT. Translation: CASRPGTGAPGELFF.

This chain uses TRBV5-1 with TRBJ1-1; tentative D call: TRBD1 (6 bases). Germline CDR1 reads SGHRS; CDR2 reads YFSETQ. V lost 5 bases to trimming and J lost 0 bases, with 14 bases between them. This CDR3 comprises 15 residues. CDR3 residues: CASRRQVEMNTEAFF. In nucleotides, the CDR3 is TGCGCCAGCAGAAGACAGGTCGAGATGAACACTGAAGCTTTCTTT. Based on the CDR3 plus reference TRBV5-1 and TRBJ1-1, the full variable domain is KAGVTQTPRYLIKTRGQQVTLSCSPISGHRSVSWYQQTPGQGLQFLFEYFSETQRNKGNFPGRFSGRQFSNSRSEMNVSTLELGDSALYLCASRRQVEMNTEAFFGQGTRLTVV.

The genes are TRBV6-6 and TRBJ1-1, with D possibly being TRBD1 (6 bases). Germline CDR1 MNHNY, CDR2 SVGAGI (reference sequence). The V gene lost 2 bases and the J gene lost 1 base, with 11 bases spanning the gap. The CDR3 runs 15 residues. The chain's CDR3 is CASSYARQANTEAFF. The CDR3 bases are TGTGCCAGCAGTTACGCCCGACAGGCGAACACTGAAGCTTTCTTT.

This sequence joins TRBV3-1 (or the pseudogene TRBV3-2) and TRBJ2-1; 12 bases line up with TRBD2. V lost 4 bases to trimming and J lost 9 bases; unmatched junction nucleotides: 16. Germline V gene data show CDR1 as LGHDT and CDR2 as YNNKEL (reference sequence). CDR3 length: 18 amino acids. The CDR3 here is CASSPLAPLAGGLSEQFF. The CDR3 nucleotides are TGTGCCAGCAGCCCCCTGGCACCACTAGCGGGAGGATTGAGTGAGCAGTTCTTC.

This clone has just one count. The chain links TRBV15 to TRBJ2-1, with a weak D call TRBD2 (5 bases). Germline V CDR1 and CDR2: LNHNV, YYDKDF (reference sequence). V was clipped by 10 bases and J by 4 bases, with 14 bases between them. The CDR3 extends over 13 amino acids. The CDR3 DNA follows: TGTGCCATACGGGATCCAGTTTACAATGAGCAGTTCTTC. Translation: CAIRDPVYNEQFF.

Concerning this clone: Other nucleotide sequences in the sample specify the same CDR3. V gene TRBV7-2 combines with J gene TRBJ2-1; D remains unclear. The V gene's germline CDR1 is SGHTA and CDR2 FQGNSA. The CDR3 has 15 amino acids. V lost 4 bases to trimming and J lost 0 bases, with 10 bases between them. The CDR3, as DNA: TGTGCCAGCAGCTCGACCGGGCCCTCCTACAATGAGCAGTTCTTC. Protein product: CASSSTGPSYNEQFF.

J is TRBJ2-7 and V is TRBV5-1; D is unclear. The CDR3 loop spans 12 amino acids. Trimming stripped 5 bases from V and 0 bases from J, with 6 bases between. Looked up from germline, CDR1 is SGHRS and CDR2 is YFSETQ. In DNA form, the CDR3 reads TGCGCCAGCAGACCGAACTCCTACGAGCAGTACTTC. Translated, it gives CASRPNSYEQYF.

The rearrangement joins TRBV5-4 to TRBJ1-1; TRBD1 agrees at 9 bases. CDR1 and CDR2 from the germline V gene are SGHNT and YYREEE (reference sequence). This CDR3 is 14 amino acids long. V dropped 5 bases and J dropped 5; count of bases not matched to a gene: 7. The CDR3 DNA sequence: TGTGCCAGCAGTTCCGGGGGGACAGGGACTGAAGCTTTCTTT. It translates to CASSSGGTGTEAFF.

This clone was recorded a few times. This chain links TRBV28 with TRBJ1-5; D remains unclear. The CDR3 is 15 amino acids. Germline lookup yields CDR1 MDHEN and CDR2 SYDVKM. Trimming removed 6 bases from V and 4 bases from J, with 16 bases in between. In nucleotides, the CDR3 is TGTGCCAGCAGGGGATCCGGGAGCGGTAATCAGCCCCAGCATTTT. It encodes CASRGSGSGNQPQHF.